This entry concerns a single TCR beta chain. Clinical history as reported by participants underpinned cohort assignment. Within 2 weeks of study entry, exposed participants had contacted a PCR-confirmed or clinician-diagnosed COVID-19 case. The data were obtained in a study of blood T cell repertoires in COVID-19. About the research overall: PBMCs, B-cell-depleted T cells, or T cells were the source of the cDNA or gDNA that made up the material.

The ends were cut back, 2 bases at V and 2 bases at J, with 15 bases in the middle. CDR1 and CDR2 (germline): MDHEN, SYDVKM. This CDR3 is 16 amino acids long. In the study's own analysis: Nucleated cell number was recorded as an estimate derived from reference gene primer amplification. Measured with immunoSEQ multiplex PCR; TCRdb has only the in-frame clones, and not every one. V and J calls and clone size are as listed in that table; D and trimming were resolved from the DNA. Here the sample spans 200,000 to 250,000 clones, about 80% being singletons. The V call is TRBV28, the J call TRBJ1-1; the D is unclear. The specimen was PBMCs or T cells enriched from blood (not recorded which). The sequence derives from a woman aged 45-65 years who had been exposed to COVID-19. The CDR3 protein is CASSLDLRVYNTEAFF. The CDR3 DNA reads TGTGCCAGCAGTTTAGATCTCCGGGTTTATAACACTGAAGCTTTCTTT.